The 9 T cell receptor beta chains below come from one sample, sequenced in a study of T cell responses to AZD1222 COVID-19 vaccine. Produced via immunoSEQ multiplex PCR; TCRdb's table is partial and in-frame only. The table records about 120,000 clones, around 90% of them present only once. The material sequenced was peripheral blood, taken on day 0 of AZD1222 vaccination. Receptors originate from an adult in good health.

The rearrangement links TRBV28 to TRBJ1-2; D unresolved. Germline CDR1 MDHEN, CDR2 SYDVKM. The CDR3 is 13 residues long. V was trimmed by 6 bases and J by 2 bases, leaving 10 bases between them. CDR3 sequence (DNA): TGTGCCAGCAGAGACTCGGGGAACTATGGCTACACCTTC. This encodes CASRDSGNYGYTF.

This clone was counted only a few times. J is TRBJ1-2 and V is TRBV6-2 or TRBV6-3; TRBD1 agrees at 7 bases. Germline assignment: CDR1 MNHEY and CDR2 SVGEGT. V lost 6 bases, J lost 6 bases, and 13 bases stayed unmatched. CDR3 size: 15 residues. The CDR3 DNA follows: TGTGCCAGCAGCCTCCGTAGTCGACAGGGCAATGGCTACACCTTC. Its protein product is CASSLRSRQGNGYTF.

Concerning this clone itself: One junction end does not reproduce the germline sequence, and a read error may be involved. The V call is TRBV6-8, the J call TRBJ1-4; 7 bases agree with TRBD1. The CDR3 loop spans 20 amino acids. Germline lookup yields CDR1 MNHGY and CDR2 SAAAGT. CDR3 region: CASSDARARPGRDSGSAGLF. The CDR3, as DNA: TGTGCCAGCAGTGACGCGCGGGCCCGCCCGGGTCGGGACAGTGGATCGGCGGGGCTTTTT.

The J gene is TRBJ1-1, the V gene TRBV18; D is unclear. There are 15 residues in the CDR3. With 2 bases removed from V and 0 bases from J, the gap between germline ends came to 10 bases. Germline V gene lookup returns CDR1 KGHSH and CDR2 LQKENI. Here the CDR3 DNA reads TGTGCCAGCTCACCATGGGAGACTGTGAACACTGAAGCTTTCTTT. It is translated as CASSPWETVNTEAFF.

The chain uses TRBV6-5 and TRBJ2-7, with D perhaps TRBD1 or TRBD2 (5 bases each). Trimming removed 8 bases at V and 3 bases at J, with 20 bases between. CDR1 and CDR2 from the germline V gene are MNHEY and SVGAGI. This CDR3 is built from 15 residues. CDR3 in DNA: TGTGCCAGCGTTGGAGGTACTACAGGCAGCTACGAGCAGTACTTC. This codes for CASVGGTTGSYEQYF.

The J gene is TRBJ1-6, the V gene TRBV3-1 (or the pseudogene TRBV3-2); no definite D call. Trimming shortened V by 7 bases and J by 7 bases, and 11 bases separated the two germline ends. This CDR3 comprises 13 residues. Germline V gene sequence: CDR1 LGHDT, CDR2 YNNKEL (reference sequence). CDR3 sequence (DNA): TGTGCCAGCACCCTCACAGTAAATTCACCCCTCCACTTT. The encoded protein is CASTLTVNSPLHF.

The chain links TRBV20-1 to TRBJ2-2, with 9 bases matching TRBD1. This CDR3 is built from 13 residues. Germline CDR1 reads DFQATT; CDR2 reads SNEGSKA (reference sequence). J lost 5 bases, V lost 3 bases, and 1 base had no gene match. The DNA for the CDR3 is TGCAGTGCTAGTGGACAGGGGACCGGGGAGCTGTTTTTT. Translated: CSASGQGTGELFF.

The CDR3 DNA follows: TGTGCCAGCGGGGGGTCTGGAGCTTTCTTT. Amino acids: CASGGSGAFF. This chain links TRBV12-3 or TRBV12-4 with TRBJ1-1; a weak D match, TRBD1 (5 bases). The ends were cut back, 8 bases at V and 10 bases at J, with 11 bases in the middle. The CDR3 is 10 residues long.

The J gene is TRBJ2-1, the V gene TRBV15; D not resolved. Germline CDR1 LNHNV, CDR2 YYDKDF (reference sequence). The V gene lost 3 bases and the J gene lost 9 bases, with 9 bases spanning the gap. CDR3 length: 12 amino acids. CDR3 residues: CATSRESGEQFF. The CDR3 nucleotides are TGTGCCACCAGCAGGGAGTCAGGTGAGCAGTTCTTC.